This T cell receptor beta chain appears in the sequencing data of a study of Graves' ophthalmopathy and Graves' hyperthyroidism. This clonotype was counted at least ten times. Amplification of the TCR beta CDR3 regions used RNA transcripts (as template). RT-PCR was first run with HTBI primers, then multiplex PCR in a second round. A single record per CDR3 protein comes from TCRdb applying MiXCR to the multiplex PCR reads. The table shows 500,000 to 600,000 distinct CDR3 sequences, with about 35% occurring only once. The CDR3 extends over 16 amino acids. Trimming cost V 3 bases and J 0 bases, with 14 bases left between them.

This TCR was recovered from an adult man with Graves' hyperthyroidism. This chain uses TRBV12-3 or TRBV12-4 with TRBJ1-1; D is undetermined. The specimen was peripheral blood or thyroid tissue (not recorded which). CDR3 amino acids: CASSLGAALMNTEAFF. Here the CDR3 DNA reads TGTGCCAGCAGTTTGGGAGCGGCCCTTATGAACACTGAAGCTTTCTTT.